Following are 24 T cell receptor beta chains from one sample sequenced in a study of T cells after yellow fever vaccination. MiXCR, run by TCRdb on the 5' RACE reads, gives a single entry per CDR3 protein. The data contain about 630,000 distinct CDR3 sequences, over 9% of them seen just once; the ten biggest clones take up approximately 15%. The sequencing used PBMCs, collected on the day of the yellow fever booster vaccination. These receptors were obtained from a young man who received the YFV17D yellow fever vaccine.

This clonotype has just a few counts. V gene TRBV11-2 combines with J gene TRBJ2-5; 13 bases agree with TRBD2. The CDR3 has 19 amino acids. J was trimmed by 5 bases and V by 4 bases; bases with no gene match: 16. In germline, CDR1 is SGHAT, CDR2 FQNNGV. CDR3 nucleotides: TGTGCCAGCAGCTCTACCTCGACCTGGGGACTAGCGGGAAGGGAGACCCAGTACTTC. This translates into CASSSTSTWGLAGRETQYF.

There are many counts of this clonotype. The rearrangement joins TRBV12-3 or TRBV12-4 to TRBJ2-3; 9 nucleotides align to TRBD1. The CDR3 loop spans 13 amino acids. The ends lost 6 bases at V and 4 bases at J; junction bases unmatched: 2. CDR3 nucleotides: TGTGCCAGCAGCACAGGGGGCTCAGATACGCAGTATTTT. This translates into CASSTGGSDTQYF.

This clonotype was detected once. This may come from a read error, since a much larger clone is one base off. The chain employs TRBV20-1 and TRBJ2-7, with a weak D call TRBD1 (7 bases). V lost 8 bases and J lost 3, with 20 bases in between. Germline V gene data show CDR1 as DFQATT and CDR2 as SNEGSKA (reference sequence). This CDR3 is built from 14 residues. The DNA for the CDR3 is TGCAGTACTCAGGGGGGCCTCAGGAACTACGAGCAGTACTTC. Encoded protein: CSTQGGLRNYEQYF.

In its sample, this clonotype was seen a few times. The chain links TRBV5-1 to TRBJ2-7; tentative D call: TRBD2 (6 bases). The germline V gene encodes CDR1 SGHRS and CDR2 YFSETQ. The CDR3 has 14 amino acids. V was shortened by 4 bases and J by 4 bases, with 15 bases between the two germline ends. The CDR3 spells CASSLNPGLYEQYF. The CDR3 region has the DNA TGCGCCAGCAGCCTCAACCCGGGACTTTACGAGCAGTACTTC.

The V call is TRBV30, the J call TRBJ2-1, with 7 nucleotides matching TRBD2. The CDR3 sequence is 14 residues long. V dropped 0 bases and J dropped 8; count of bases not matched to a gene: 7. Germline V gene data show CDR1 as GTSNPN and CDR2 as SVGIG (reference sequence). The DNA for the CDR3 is TGTGCCTGGAGTGTAGGAGGGGAGGGCTATGAGCAGTTCTTC. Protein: CAWSVGGEGYEQFF.

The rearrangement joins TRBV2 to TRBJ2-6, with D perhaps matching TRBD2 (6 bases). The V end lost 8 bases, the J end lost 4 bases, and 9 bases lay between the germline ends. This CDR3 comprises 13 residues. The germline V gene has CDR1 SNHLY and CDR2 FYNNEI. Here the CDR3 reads CASGGNGANVLTF. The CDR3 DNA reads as TGTGCCAGCGGGGGGAACGGGGCCAACGTCCTGACTTTC.

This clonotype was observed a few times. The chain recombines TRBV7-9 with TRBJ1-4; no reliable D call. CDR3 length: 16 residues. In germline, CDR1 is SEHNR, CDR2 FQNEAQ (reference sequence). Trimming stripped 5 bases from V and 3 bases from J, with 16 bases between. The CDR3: CASSTGPTRANEKLFF. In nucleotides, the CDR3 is TGTGCCAGCAGCACGGGTCCGACCCGAGCTAATGAAAAACTGTTTTTT.

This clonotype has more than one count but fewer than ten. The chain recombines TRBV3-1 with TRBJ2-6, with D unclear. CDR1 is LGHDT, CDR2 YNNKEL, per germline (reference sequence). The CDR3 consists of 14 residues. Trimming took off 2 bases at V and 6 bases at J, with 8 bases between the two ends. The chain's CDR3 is CASSQSGTANVLTF. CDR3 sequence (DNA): TGTGCCAGCAGCCAATCAGGAACGGCCAACGTCCTGACTTTC.

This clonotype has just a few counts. CDR3 protein: CASSPQRELAKNIQYF. The CDR3 DNA sequence: TGCGCCAGCAGCCCGCAGCGGGAGTTAGCCAAAAACATTCAGTACTTC. This chain joins TRBV5-1 and TRBJ2-4; 8 nucleotides align to TRBD2. Trimming removed 4 bases from V and 0 bases from J; junction bases left unmatched: 6. The germline gives CDR1 SGHRS, CDR2 YFSETQ. There are 16 residues in the CDR3.

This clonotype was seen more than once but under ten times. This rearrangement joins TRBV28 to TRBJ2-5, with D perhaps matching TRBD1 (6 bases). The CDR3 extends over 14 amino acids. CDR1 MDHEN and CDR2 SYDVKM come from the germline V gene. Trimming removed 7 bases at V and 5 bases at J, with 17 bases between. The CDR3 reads CASMPGAPRETQYF. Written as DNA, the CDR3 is TGTGCCAGCATGCCAGGGGCCCCCCGGGAGACCCAGTACTTC. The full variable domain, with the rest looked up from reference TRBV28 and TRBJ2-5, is DVKVTQSSRYLVKRTGEKVFLECVQDMDHENMFWYRQDPGLGLRLIYFSYDVKMKEKGDIPEGYSVSREKKERFSLILESASTNQTSMYLCASMPGAPRETQYFGPGTRLLVL.

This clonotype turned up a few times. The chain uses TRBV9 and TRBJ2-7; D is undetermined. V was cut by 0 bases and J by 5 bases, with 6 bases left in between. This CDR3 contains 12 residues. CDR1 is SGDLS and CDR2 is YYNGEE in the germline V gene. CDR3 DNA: TGTGCCAGCAGCGTAGGGTCCCACGAGCAGTACTTC. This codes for CASSVGSHEQYF.

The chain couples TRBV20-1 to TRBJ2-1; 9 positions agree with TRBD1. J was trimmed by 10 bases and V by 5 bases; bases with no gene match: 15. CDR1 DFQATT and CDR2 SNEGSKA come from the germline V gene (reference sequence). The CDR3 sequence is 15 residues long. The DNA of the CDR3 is TGCAGTGCTCCCCAGAACAGGGGGCCCCTCCGCGAGCAGTTCTTC. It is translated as CSAPQNRGPLREQFF.

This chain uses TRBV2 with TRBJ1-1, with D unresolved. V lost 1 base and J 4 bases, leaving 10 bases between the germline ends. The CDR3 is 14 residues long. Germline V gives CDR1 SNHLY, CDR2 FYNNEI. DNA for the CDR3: TGTGCCAGCAGTGAAGGCCTAGCTGGCACTGAAGCTTTCTTT. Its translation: CASSEGLAGTEAFF.

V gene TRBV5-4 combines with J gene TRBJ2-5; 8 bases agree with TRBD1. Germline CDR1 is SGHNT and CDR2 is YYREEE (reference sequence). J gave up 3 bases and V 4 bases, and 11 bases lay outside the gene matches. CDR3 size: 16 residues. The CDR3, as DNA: TGTGCCAGCAGCGACCGGACAGGGAAATCTGAAGAGACCCAGTACTTC. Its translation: CASSDRTGKSEETQYF.

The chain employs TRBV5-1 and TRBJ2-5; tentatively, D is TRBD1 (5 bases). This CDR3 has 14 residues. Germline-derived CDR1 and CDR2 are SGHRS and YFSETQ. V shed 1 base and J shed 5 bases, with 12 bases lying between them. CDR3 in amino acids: CASSLNAGIETQYF. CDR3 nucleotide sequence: TGCGCCAGCAGCTTGAACGCAGGGATTGAGACCCAGTACTTC.

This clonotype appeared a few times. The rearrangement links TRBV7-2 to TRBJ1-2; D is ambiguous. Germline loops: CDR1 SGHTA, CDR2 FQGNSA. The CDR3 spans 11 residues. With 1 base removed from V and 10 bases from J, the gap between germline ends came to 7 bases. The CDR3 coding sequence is TGTGCCAGCAGCTTAGGGGCGGTCTACACCTTC. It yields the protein CASSLGAVYTF.

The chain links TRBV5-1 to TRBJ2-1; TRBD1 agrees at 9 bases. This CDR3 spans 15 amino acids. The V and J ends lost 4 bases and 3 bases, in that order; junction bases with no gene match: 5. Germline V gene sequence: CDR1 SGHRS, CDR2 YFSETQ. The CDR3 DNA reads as TGCGCCAGCAGCATACAGGGGGCGGTCTACAATGAGCAGTTCTTC. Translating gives CASSIQGAVYNEQFF.

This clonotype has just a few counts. The CDR3 spells CSARKDTTTDTQYF. DNA for the CDR3: TGCAGTGCTAGAAAGGACACCACCACAGATACGCAGTATTTT. The chain combines TRBV20-1 with TRBJ2-3, with D possibly matching TRBD1 (5 bases). Germline lookup yields CDR1 DFQATT and CDR2 SNEGSKA (reference sequence). The V gene lost 2 bases and the J gene lost 2 bases, with 11 bases spanning the gap. The CDR3 contains 14 residues.

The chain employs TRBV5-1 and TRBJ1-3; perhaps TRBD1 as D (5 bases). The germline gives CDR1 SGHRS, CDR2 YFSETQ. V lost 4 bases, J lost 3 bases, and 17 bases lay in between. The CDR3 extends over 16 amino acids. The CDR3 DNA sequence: TGCGCCAGCAGCCCCCAGGGCGGGGAGAATGGAAACACCATATATTTT. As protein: CASSPQGGENGNTIYF.

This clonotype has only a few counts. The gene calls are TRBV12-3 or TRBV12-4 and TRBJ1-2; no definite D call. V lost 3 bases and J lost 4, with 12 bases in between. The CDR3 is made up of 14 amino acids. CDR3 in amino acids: CASSFPRPPYGYTF. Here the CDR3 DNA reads TGTGCCAGCAGTTTCCCCCGGCCCCCCTATGGCTACACCTTC.

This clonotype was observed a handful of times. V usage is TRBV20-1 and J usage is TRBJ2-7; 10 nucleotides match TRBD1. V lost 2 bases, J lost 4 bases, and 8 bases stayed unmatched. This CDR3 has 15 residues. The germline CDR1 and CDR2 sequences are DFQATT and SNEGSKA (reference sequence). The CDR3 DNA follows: TGCAGTGCTAGACAGACAGGGGGCCGCCTTTACGAGCAGTACTTC. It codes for CSARQTGGRLYEQYF.

The CDR3 DNA sequence: TGTGCCACCTTCGATGAGTACTACACCTTC. The encoded protein is CATFDEYYTF. The rearrangement joins TRBV24-1 to TRBJ1-2; D unresolved. CDR1 KGHDR and CDR2 SFDVKD come from the germline V gene. The length of the CDR3 is 10 residues. V was pared by 9 bases and J by 10 bases, with 11 bases between.

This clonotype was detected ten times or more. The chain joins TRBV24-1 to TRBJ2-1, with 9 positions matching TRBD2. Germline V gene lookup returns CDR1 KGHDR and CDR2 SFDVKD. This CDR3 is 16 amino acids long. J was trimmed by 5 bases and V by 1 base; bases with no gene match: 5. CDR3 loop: CATSDLRREGNNEQFF. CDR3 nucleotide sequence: TGTGCCACCAGTGATTTACGGCGGGAGGGTAACAATGAGCAGTTCTTC.

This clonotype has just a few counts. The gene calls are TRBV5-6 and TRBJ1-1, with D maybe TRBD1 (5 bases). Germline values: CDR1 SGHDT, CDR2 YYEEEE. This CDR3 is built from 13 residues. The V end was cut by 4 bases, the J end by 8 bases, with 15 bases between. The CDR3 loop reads CASSPGGNLEAFF. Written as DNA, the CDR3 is TGTGCCAGCAGCCCTGGGGGGAATTTGGAAGCTTTCTTT. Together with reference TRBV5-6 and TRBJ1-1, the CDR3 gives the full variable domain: DAGVTQSPTHLIKTRGQQVTLRCSPKSGHDTVSWYQQALGQGPQFIFQYYEEEERQRGNFPDRFSGHQFPNYSSELNVNALLLGDSALYLCASSPGGNLEAFFGQGTRLTVV.